Sequencing of this T cell receptor beta chain was carried out in a study of tissue T cells after allogeneic stem cell transplantation. Broader study findings: Only a limited share of tissue TCRs appeared in blood or spleen.

Per the germline V gene, CDR1 is NNHNN and CDR2 is SYGAGS (reference sequence). V gave up 4 bases and J gave up 3 bases; unmatched junction bases: 1. This CDR3 is 14 amino acids long. Sequencing of TCRbeta CDR3 at survey depth gave sequences and template counts. Repertoires were generated with immunoSEQ multiplex PCR, while TCRdb's copy carries only in-frame clones and drops some. The sample lists 45,000 to 50,000 clones, around 67% seen once, with 0.7% in the top ten. In regard to this clone: The antigen remains unidentified. Gene labels here are mouse ones. The missing CDR3 end, 1 residue past where the read stops, is filled in from the germline J gene.

The sample taken for sequencing was sorted cells pooled from one or two spleens. The chain uses TRBV13-2 and TRBJ1-6; 7 bases fit TRBD1. Being an ORF, TRBJ1-6 has a function that is uncertain. This clonotype originated in a pool of C57BL/6 mice in good health. The CDR3 region is CASGPGGYNSPLYF. The sequenced CDR3 bases are TGTGCCAGCGGTCCAGGGGGCTATAATTCGCCCCTCTAC.